This passage covers 19 T cell receptor beta chains from one sample sequenced in a study of post-analysis software for immune sequencing data. Study results and limitations: Patients used about five TRBV segments, including TRBV5-6, TRBV5-1 and TRBV20-1, more often than controls.

The antigens these receptors bind are not known. Built from TCR beta cDNA, the libraries had unique molecular identifiers in them. TCRdb fed the PCR reads into MiXCR, producing one record per CDR3 protein. This table has 820,000 or so distinct CDR3 sequences, approximately 53% appearing once. What was sequenced was blood. The receptors were sampled from a girl between 10 and 17 years old with multiple sclerosis.

This chain connects TRBV18 to TRBJ2-1, with D possibly TRBD1 on 5 matching bases. V lost 0 bases to trimming and J lost 6 bases, with 12 bases between them. CDR3 length: 15 residues. Germline V lookup: CDR1 KGHSH, CDR2 LQKENI. CDR3 amino acids: CASSPPGREGNEQFF. In DNA form, the CDR3 reads TGTGCCAGCTCACCACCGGGCAGGGAAGGCAATGAGCAGTTCTTC.

Only a few counts were recorded for this clonotype. The chain links TRBV5-1 to TRBJ2-5; possibly TRBD2 for D (5 bases). V lost 4 bases, J lost 3 bases, and 10 bases lay in between. Looked up from germline, CDR1 is SGHRS and CDR2 is YFSETQ. The CDR3 is 13 residues long. The CDR3 region is CASSEGMEETQYF. CDR3 coding DNA: TGCGCCAGCAGCGAGGGTATGGAAGAGACCCAGTACTTC.

This chain links TRBV7-8 with TRBJ2-4, with a possible D match to TRBD1 (5 bases). CDR3 length: 16 residues. Trimming pared 4 bases from V and 13 bases from J, leaving 26 bases between. Looked up from germline, CDR1 is SGHVS and CDR2 is FQNEAQ. The CDR3 nucleotides are TGTGCCAGCAGCTCCCTTGGGCCAGGGCAAGGAGTGGGGCAGTACTTC. As protein: CASSSLGPGQGVGQYF.

The J gene is TRBJ2-7, the V gene TRBV3-1, with D maybe TRBD2 (6 bases). The germline CDR1 and CDR2 sequences are LGHDT and YNNKEL (reference sequence). V dropped 0 bases and J dropped 2 bases, with 14 bases sitting between them. This CDR3 spans 16 amino acids. DNA for the CDR3: TGTGCCAGCAGCCAAGATACGCGGGGCGGTACCTACGAGCAGTACTTC. It codes for CASSQDTRGGTYEQYF.

J is TRBJ2-5 and V is TRBV21-1; TRBD1, as called in the table, went unchecked against the DNA. Judging by the DNA end, TRBJ2-7 fits better; the J call may be wrong. TRBV21-1 is a documented pseudogene. This CDR3 has 22 amino acids. In DNA, the CDR3 is TGTGCCAGCAGCAAGCGCCGACCAAACCGGGACACCTATCCCCGGTGGGTGTACGAGCAGTACTTC. Translated, it gives CASSKRRPNRDTYPRWVYEQYF.

The chain employs TRBV10-3 and TRBJ2-5; 12 bases map to TRBD2. Germline V gene data show CDR1 as ENHRY and CDR2 as SYGVKD. Trimming cost V 2 bases and J 2 bases; bases outside gene matches: 3. The length of the CDR3 is 16 residues. The CDR3 DNA is TGTGCCATCAGTGAGCAACTAGCGGGGGGACAAGAGACCCAGTACTTC. This sequence encodes CAISEQLAGGQETQYF.

This clonotype has only a few counts. The chain couples TRBV12-3 or TRBV12-4 to TRBJ2-3; no reliable D call. This CDR3 is built from 12 residues. Trimming took off 6 bases at V and 6 bases at J, with 10 bases between the two ends. The CDR3: CASRPEADTQYF. Here the CDR3 DNA reads TGTGCCAGCAGGCCCGAGGCGGATACGCAGTATTTT.

V gene TRBV7-9 combines with J gene TRBJ2-7; D is unclear. The CDR3 has 12 amino acids. The germline V gene has CDR1 SEHNR and CDR2 FQNEAQ (reference sequence). Deletions cut 3 bases from V and 5 bases from J, with 8 bases between. The CDR3 reads CASSFDTHEQYF. CDR3 bases: TGTGCCAGCAGCTTCGACACCCACGAGCAGTACTTC.

Comments on this clonotype: The germline gene is not matched at one end of the junction; a read error may be the cause. The CDR3 bases are TGTGCCTGCAGCTTACTCGACGAGCAGTACTTC. It yields the protein CACSLLDEQYF. The rearrangement links TRBV7-2 to TRBJ2-7; D remains ambiguous. The CDR3 contains 11 residues. Germline CDR1 SGHTA, CDR2 FQGNSA.

The chain uses TRBV5-1 and TRBJ2-1, with 8 bases fitting TRBD2. Germline V gene data show CDR1 as SGHRS and CDR2 as YFSETQ. V shed 0 bases and J 6 bases; nucleotides not matched to a gene: 8. The CDR3 totals 16 residues. The CDR3 loop is CASSLEGSGAANEQFF. Here the CDR3 DNA reads TGCGCCAGCAGCTTGGAGGGTAGCGGGGCAGCCAATGAGCAGTTCTTC.

This clonotype has more than one count but fewer than ten. The V and J genes are TRBV6-6 and TRBJ2-5; perhaps TRBD2 as D (6 bases). This CDR3 spans 13 amino acids. The V end lost 2 bases, the J end lost 4 bases, and 8 bases lay between the germline ends. The germline V gene has CDR1 MNHNY and CDR2 SVGAGI (reference sequence). CDR3 residues: CASSYAGRETQYF. The CDR3, as DNA: TGTGCCAGCAGTTACGCGGGGCGAGAGACCCAGTACTTC.

The rearrangement joins TRBV13 to TRBJ2-5; no clear D gene. V lost 0 bases to trimming and J lost 3 bases, with 8 bases between them. The CDR3 spans 14 residues. CDR1 is PRHDT, CDR2 FYEKMQ, per germline (reference sequence). CDR3 sequence: CASSLGAGKETQYF. CDR3 DNA: TGTGCCAGCAGCTTAGGGGCTGGGAAAGAGACCCAGTACTTC.

The chain is built from TRBV20-1 and TRBJ2-5, with a possible D match to TRBD2 (5 bases). CDR1 and CDR2 from the germline V gene are DFQATT and SNEGSKA (reference sequence). The CDR3 extends over 14 amino acids. Trimming stripped 6 bases from V and 3 bases from J, with 17 bases between. This chain's CDR3 is CSAPLVGVKETQYF. In nucleotides, the CDR3 is TGCAGTGCCCCCTTGGTGGGAGTTAAAGAGACCCAGTACTTC.

This sequence joins TRBV20-1 and TRBJ2-2, with a weak D call TRBD2 (6 bases). The CDR3 loop spans 15 amino acids. V lost 1 base to trimming and J lost 5 bases, with 14 bases between them. Germline CDR1 is DFQATT and CDR2 is SNEGSKA (reference sequence). CDR3 DNA sequence: TGCAGTGCTAGAGTAGCCGGGAGTGATACCGGGGAGCTGTTTTTT. Translating gives CSARVAGSDTGELFF.

This chain uses TRBV14 with TRBJ2-4; unclear D gene. TRBJ2-7 matches the DNA end more closely, so the J call is doubtful. The CDR3 loop spans 15 amino acids. Germline values: CDR1 SGHDN, CDR2 FVKESK. The CDR3 region has the DNA TGTGCCAGCAGCCAAGAAACAGCTTCCTCCTACGAGCAGTACTTC. It encodes CASSQETASSYEQYF.

The rearrangement links TRBV6-5 to TRBJ1-1; the D is unclear. Deletions cut 4 bases from V and 7 bases from J, with 13 bases between. Germline-derived CDR1 and CDR2 are MNHEY and SVGAGI. This CDR3 has 13 residues. As DNA, the CDR3 is TGTGCCAGCAGTTTCGAGGTTTGGGGTGAAGCTTTCTTT. It yields the protein CASSFEVWGEAFF.

V usage is TRBV29-1 and J usage is TRBJ2-3; D is perhaps TRBD1 or TRBD2 (5 bases each). V gave up 4 bases and J gave up 2 bases, with 7 bases separating them. This CDR3 has 12 amino acids. Germline V gene sequence: CDR1 SQVTM, CDR2 ANQGSEA. The CDR3 DNA sequence: TGCAGCGTTGGGGACCCCACAGATACGCAGTATTTT. Translating it yields CSVGDPTDTQYF.

This rearrangement joins TRBV3-1 to TRBJ1-2; D is unresolved. This CDR3 comprises 14 residues. V was cut by 3 bases and J by 8 bases, with 16 bases left in between. Germline CDR1 and CDR2: LGHDT and YNNKEL (reference sequence). The CDR3: CASSHRDGGRGYTF. For the CDR3, the DNA is TGTGCCAGCAGCCACCGTGACGGTGGGAGGGGCTACACCTTC.

The chain employs TRBV7-7 and TRBJ2-1, with 12 bases identical to TRBD1. Germline V gene data show CDR1 as SSHAT and CDR2 as FNYEAQ (reference sequence). This CDR3 is 16 amino acids long. V gave up 9 bases and J gave up 7 bases; unmatched junction bases: 13. The CDR3 sequence: CASSPLPGQGANEQFF. CDR3 coding DNA: TGTGCCAGTTCCCCACTCCCGGGACAGGGGGCTAATGAGCAGTTCTTC. The variable domain in full, with the rest retrieved from reference TRBV7-7 and TRBJ2-1, is GAGVSQSPRYKVTKRGQDVTLRCDPISSHATLYWYQQALGQGPEFLTYFNYEAQPDKSGLPSDRFSAERPEGSISTLTIQRTEQRDSAMYRCASSPLPGQGANEQFFGPGTRLTVL.